This T cell receptor beta chain was recovered during a study of shared clonotypes between healthy human individuals. The junction had 14 bases not matched to a gene; V was cut back by 6 bases and J by 8 bases. The CDR3 covers 16 residues. CDR1 and CDR2 from the germline V gene are MNHEY and SMNVEV (reference sequence). Study findings and constraints: Sequencing depth was predicted to influence how clonotypes are shared among donors.

Execution of the assay was at deep level. Method: immunoSEQ multiplex PCR; TCRdb's copy keeps in-frame clones and lacks some. The repertoire holds a few million clones, approximately 95% seen once, with 0.3% to 0.4% in the top ten. Turning to this clone: Its antigen is still unknown.

The material sequenced was naive CD4+ T cells from PBMCs. Subset specified: CD45RA+ positively selected. The V gene is TRBV27, the J gene TRBJ2-1; 9 bases map to TRBD2. The TCR originated in a man aged 18 to 30 in good health. Some clones in this sample may be carry-over from other donors' samples. CDR3 sequence (DNA): TGTGCCAGCAGCCCCGGATTGGTAGCGGGAGTACATGAGCAGTTCTTC. It encodes CASSPGLVAGVHEQFF.